One sample yielded the 15 T cell receptor beta chains listed below, sequenced in a study of Ad26.COV2.S vaccination and SARS-CoV-2 variants (dated by TCRdb to the early 2020s). Per the publication, the treatment or condition label means: around 19 received Ad26.COV2.S at low or high dose, single or two shots; about 5 received placebo; per-sample allocation not given. For vaccine and placebo recipients, repertoires were sequenced using samples collected on day 63 after the first injection. Library construction relied on the immunoSEQ multiplex PCR assay. TCRdb carries this immuneACCESS record with in-frame sequences only. Its versions omit some clonotypes, under half of them owing to an unresolved V gene in the studies checked, with the rest unexplained. This sample comprises about 280,000 clones, about 90% of them detected only once. The ten largest clones represent around 3% of the sample. Specimen: peripheral blood, collected in a trial of Ad26.COV2.S vaccine versus placebo. These receptors were taken from a person aged 18-65 years who received the Ad26.COV2.S COVID-19 vaccine or a placebo.

A few counts support this clone. The chain is built from TRBV21-1 and TRBJ2-7; TRBD1 is the table's D call and was not checked against the DNA. TRBV21-1 is described as a pseudogene. This CDR3 is 13 amino acids long. This chain's CDR3 is CASWDRDSYEQYF. In nucleotides, the CDR3 is TGTGCCAGCTGGGACAGGGACTCCTACGAGCAGTACTTC.

This chain connects TRBV4-1 to TRBJ2-2, with unresolved D. The germline gives CDR1 MGHRA, CDR2 YSYEKL. The CDR3 has 14 residues. Trimming cost V 1 base and J 7 bases, with 10 bases left between them. The CDR3 DNA reads as TGCGCCAGCAGCCAAGCCCCATCTAACGGGGAGCTGTTTTTT. It yields the protein CASSQAPSNGELFF.

This chain's CDR3 is CASSDPSTPNTEAFF. DNA for the CDR3: TGTGCCAGCAGTGACCCATCGACACCAAACACTGAAGCTTTCTTT. V gene TRBV25-1 combines with J gene TRBJ1-1; D is uncertain. Trimming left V 3 bases short and J 2 bases short, with 13 bases between. CDR3 length: 15 residues. The germline V gene encodes CDR1 MGHDK and CDR2 SYGVNS.

The chain joins TRBV7-9 to TRBJ2-2; D is unresolved. The germline CDR1 and CDR2 sequences are SEHNR and FQNEAQ (reference sequence). Trimming took off 2 bases at V and 7 bases at J, with 8 bases between the two ends. The CDR3 has 13 residues. The CDR3 DNA follows: TGTGCCAGCAGCTTACTAGGTAGCGGGGAGCTGTTTTTT. Translating it yields CASSLLGSGELFF.

This chain uses TRBV6-5 with TRBJ2-3, with TRBD1 matching over 9 bases. The CDR3 runs to 14 residues. The germline V gene has CDR1 MNHEY and CDR2 SVGAGI. V lost 6 bases to trimming and J lost 3 bases; unmatched junction nucleotides: 4. The CDR3 reads CASRETGGTDTQYF. CDR3 DNA: TGTGCCAGCAGGGAGACAGGGGGGACAGATACGCAGTATTTT.

The chain links TRBV30 to TRBJ1-1; D might be TRBD1 (5 bases). CDR1 is GTSNPN, CDR2 SVGIG, per germline (reference sequence). The CDR3 consists of 13 residues. The CDR3 DNA follows: TGTGCGTCGTCAATGAGTGGGGGCACTGAAGCTTTCTTT. This codes for CASSMSGGTEAFF.

This rearrangement joins TRBV9 to TRBJ2-7, with D perhaps TRBD1 (6 bases). Germline CDR1 SGDLS, CDR2 YYNGEE. The germline V and J ends were trimmed by 6 bases and 4 bases, with 11 bases remaining between them. The CDR3 runs 12 residues. CDR3 DNA sequence: TGTGCCAGCAAGGGGGACACTTACGAGCAGTACTTC. This sequence encodes CASKGDTYEQYF.

J is TRBJ1-1 and V is TRBV5-1; D unresolved. V lost 0 bases and J lost 2, with 5 bases in between. The CDR3 runs 13 residues. Germline V gene lookup returns CDR1 SGHRS and CDR2 YFSETQ. CDR3 in DNA: TGCGCCAGCAGCTTGGGTATCAACACTGAAGCTTTCTTT. It codes for CASSLGINTEAFF.

V usage is TRBV7-6 and J usage is TRBJ2-7, with D possibly matching TRBD1 (6 bases). V lost 5 bases and J 0 bases, leaving 11 bases between the germline ends. The CDR3 spans 14 residues. In germline, CDR1 is SGHVS, CDR2 FNYEAQ. CDR3 sequence: CASSPQGSSYEQYF. The DNA of the CDR3 is TGTGCCAGCAGCCCACAGGGTAGCTCCTACGAGCAGTACTTC.

The sample holds one count of this clone. The V and J genes are TRBV7-6 and TRBJ2-3; D unresolved. The V end lost 3 bases, the J end lost 6 bases, and 13 bases lay between the germline ends. CDR3 length: 14 residues. Germline loops: CDR1 SGHVS, CDR2 FNYEAQ. This CDR3 reads CASSFSPRVDTQYF. CDR3 in DNA: TGTGCCAGCAGCTTTAGCCCTCGAGTGGATACGCAGTATTTT.

Only one count was recorded for this clone. This chain links TRBV19 with TRBJ1-5; D is ambiguous. CDR1 and CDR2 from the germline V gene are LNHDA and SQIVND (reference sequence). This CDR3 has 15 amino acids. V was trimmed by 7 bases and J by 2 bases, leaving 15 bases between them. CDR3 sequence reads: CASIDHLTGNQPQHF. In DNA form, the CDR3 reads TGTGCCAGTATTGACCATCTAACGGGCAATCAGCCCCAGCATTTT.

The V gene is TRBV19, the J gene TRBJ2-2; tentative D call: TRBD1 (5 bases). CDR3 length: 14 amino acids. Germline-derived CDR1 and CDR2 are LNHDA and SQIVND (reference sequence). V lost 9 bases, J lost 0 bases, and 11 bases lay in between. CDR3 residues: CASQGRPNTGELFF. The CDR3 nucleotides read TGTGCCAGCCAGGGCCGCCCGAACACCGGGGAGCTGTTTTTT. Drawing the rest from reference TRBV19 and TRBJ2-2, the complete variable domain is DGGITQSPKYLFRKEGQNVTLSCEQNLNHDAMYWYRQDPGQGLRLIYYSQIVNDFQKGDIAEGYSVSREKKESFPLTVTSAQKNPTAFYLCASQGRPNTGELFFGEGSRLTVL.

About this clone: Within the sample, other DNA sequences also encode this same CDR3. The chain links TRBV3-1 (or the pseudogene TRBV3-2) to TRBJ1-1; TRBD1 matches at 7 bases. This CDR3 is 15 amino acids long. CDR1 is LGHDT, CDR2 YNNKEL, per germline (reference sequence). V lost 0 bases, J lost 8 bases, and 9 bases stayed unmatched. The CDR3 coding sequence is TGTGCCAGCAGCCAAGACCGAGCCGGGACAGCCGAAGCTTTCTTT. Translation: CASSQDRAGTAEAFF.

The chain is built from TRBV10-3 and TRBJ1-5, with TRBD1 identical over 7 bases. Germline V lookup: CDR1 ENHRY, CDR2 SYGVKD. The CDR3 has 13 amino acids. J was trimmed by 9 bases and V by 3 bases; bases with no gene match: 5. The CDR3 loop is CAISDDREAPQHF. The CDR3 nucleotides read TGTGCCATCAGTGATGACAGGGAGGCGCCCCAGCATTTT.

The rearrangement uses TRBV19 and TRBJ1-2; perhaps TRBD1 as D (6 bases). This CDR3 region has 13 residues. Germline values: CDR1 LNHDA, CDR2 SQIVND (reference sequence). Between the trimmed V and J ends, which lost 7 bases and 4 bases, there was a span of 13 bases. The CDR3 sequence: CASNTGRGYGYTF. The CDR3 DNA follows: TGTGCCAGTAACACAGGGAGGGGCTATGGCTACACCTTC.